This T cell receptor beta chain was obtained from a study of CD8+CD57+ T cells in acquired aplastic anemia. Study-level points and caveats: Some 31 sequences, all CD8+ CDR3, were shared between patients and controls.

Genomic DNA provided the template from which TCR beta VDJ and CDR3 profiles were obtained. One entry per CDR3 protein results from TCRdb running MiXCR on the reads. The sample consists of about 64,000 distinct CDR3 sequences, 50% to 70% of them appearing once. The sample holds many counts of this clonotype. Its target is not known. This CDR3 has 15 amino acids. Germline values: CDR1 SGHDT, CDR2 YYEEEE. The V end was cut by 0 bases, the J end by 0 bases, with 9 bases between. The clonotype originates from a human donor in good health, serving as a control. The source material was sorted CD4+, CD8+, or CD8+CD57+ T cells (not recorded which) from PBMCs. This chain uses TRBV5-6 with TRBJ1-1; tentative D call: TRBD1 (5 bases). The CDR3 protein is CASSLARGLNTEAFF. CDR3 bases: TGTGCCAGCAGCTTGGCGCGGGGCTTGAACACTGAAGCTTTCTTT.